The 24 T cell receptor beta chains below were found in one sample sequenced in a study of beta chain features in type 1 diabetes (dated by TCRdb to the late 2010s). Libraries were built with the immunoSEQ multiplex PCR assay. The High Capacity cDNA Reverse Transcription Kit was used to reverse transcribe all of the isolated RNA, meaning that expressed TCRB transcripts were what got sequenced. TCRdb stores this immuneACCESS table with in-frame sequences only. Part of the clones is absent; in the studies checked, under half of the shortfall reflects unresolved V genes, and no reason is known for the rest. In all, the sample holds under 300,000 clones, and about a tenth of those were seen once. The top ten hold around 0.017% of the sample. Results and caveats for the whole study, not just this receptor: A moderate but significant shortening of TCRB CDR3 length was observed in type 1 diabetes patients in all four CD4+ subsets.

No antigen has been assigned to these receptors. Sequenced sample: naive CD4+ T cells from blood. Taken with the paper, the label for cell subset or site translates to: true naive CD4+ T cells. Source of these receptors: a man between 25 and 39 years old with type 1 diabetes.

This clone has just a few counts. J is TRBJ2-3 and V is TRBV7-2; 14 bases fit TRBD2. Germline loops: CDR1 SGHTA, CDR2 FQGNSA. The CDR3 is 16 amino acids. V was clipped by 5 bases and J by 2 bases; unmatched bases: 3. The CDR3 reads CASSVGLAGVTDTQYF. CDR3 sequence (DNA): TGTGCCAGCAGCGTGGGACTAGCGGGGGTCACAGATACGCAGTATTTT.

The sample holds a few counts of this clone. The rearrangement links TRBV9 to TRBJ2-2, with 9 bases fitting TRBD1. This CDR3 has 15 residues. Trimming took 4 bases from V and 5 from J; bases not matched to a gene: 6. The germline V gene encodes CDR1 SGDLS and CDR2 YYNGEE. The CDR3 nucleotides are TGTGCCAGCAGCCCATTGACAGGGGGTACCGGGGAGCTGTTTTTT. The encoded protein is CASSPLTGGTGELFF.

This clone has only a few counts. The V and J genes are TRBV19 and TRBJ2-1, with 7 bases aligning to TRBD1. This CDR3 has 16 residues. Unmatched junction bases numbered 9, after V lost 4 bases and J lost 3 bases. Germline V gives CDR1 LNHDA, CDR2 SQIVND (reference sequence). CDR3 in DNA: TGTGCCAGTAGTACCGGGACAGTCCCCCGCTACAATGAGCAGTTCTTC. It translates to CASSTGTVPRYNEQFF.

J is TRBJ2-7 and V is TRBV4-3, with TRBD2 matching over 12 bases. V shed 0 bases and J 6 bases; nucleotides not matched to a gene: 3. The CDR3 runs 15 residues. CDR1 and CDR2 from the germline V gene are LGHNA and YSLEER. The CDR3 bases are TGCGCCAGCAGCCAAGAACTAGCGGGGGGAGGCGAGCAGTACTTC. As protein: CASSQELAGGGEQYF.

This clone has only a few counts. The rearrangement uses TRBV5-5 and TRBJ2-3; D is unresolved. This CDR3 region has 14 residues. Trimming removed 4 bases at V and 4 bases at J, with 13 bases between. The germline CDR1 and CDR2 sequences are SGHKS and YYEKEE (reference sequence). CDR3 residues: CASSLVLIPDTQYF. In DNA form, the CDR3 reads TGTGCCAGCAGCCTCGTCCTAATCCCAGATACGCAGTATTTT.

The chain has TRBV5-1 and TRBJ1-5; tentative D call: TRBD1 (6 bases). V lost 4 bases and J lost 5, with 13 bases in between. Per germline, CDR1 SGHRS and CDR2 YFSETQ. This CDR3 comprises 14 residues. The CDR3 bases are TGCGCCAGCAGCGACGCGCCAGGGGATCAGCCCCAGCATTTT. It specifies CASSDAPGDQPQHF.

The chain is built from TRBV27 and TRBJ2-1; D might be TRBD2 (6 bases). This CDR3 comprises 15 residues. V was trimmed by 2 bases and J by 2 bases, leaving 10 bases between them. Germline CDR1 is MNHEY and CDR2 is SMNVEV (reference sequence). DNA for the CDR3: TGTGCCAGCAGTTTACTGCGGGGAACCTACAATGAGCAGTTCTTC. Protein sequence: CASSLLRGTYNEQFF.

This chain joins TRBV7-9 and TRBJ2-3; tentative D call: TRBD1 (6 bases). The V end was cut by 6 bases, the J end by 0 bases, with 10 bases between. The CDR3 spans 14 residues. The V gene's germline CDR1 is SEHNR and CDR2 FQNEAQ (reference sequence). CDR3 loop: CASSDRLSTDTQYF. DNA for the CDR3: TGTGCCAGCAGTGACAGGCTTAGCACAGATACGCAGTATTTT.

This chain uses TRBV5-6 with TRBJ2-5, with 7 bases lining up with TRBD2. V trimming: 3 bases; J trimming: 4 bases; junction bases outside the gene matches: 9. This CDR3 comprises 15 residues. In germline, CDR1 is SGHDT, CDR2 YYEEEE. The CDR3 is CASSSIWAGVETQYF. The CDR3 DNA follows: TGTGCCAGCAGCTCTATCTGGGCGGGGGTAGAGACCCAGTACTTC.

The V and J genes are TRBV5-6 and TRBJ1-5; D is undetermined. This CDR3 comprises 14 residues. V was shortened by 2 bases and J by 5 bases, with 11 bases between the two germline ends. Germline-derived CDR1 and CDR2 are SGHDT and YYEEEE. The CDR3 spells CASSLDRGDQPQHF. For the CDR3, the DNA is TGTGCCAGCAGCTTAGACCGGGGAGATCAGCCCCAGCATTTT.

The genes are TRBV15 and TRBJ2-3; D gene ambiguous. The germline V and J ends were trimmed by 5 bases and 1 base, with 10 bases remaining between them. This CDR3 spans 14 amino acids. CDR1 is LNHNV, CDR2 YYDKDF, per germline (reference sequence). DNA for the CDR3: TGTGCCACCAGCGCCGTGGCGGGCACAGATACGCAGTATTTT. This codes for CATSAVAGTDTQYF.

This clone was seen a handful of times. The rearrangement uses TRBV18 and TRBJ1-5; no definite D call. Germline CDR1 and CDR2: KGHSH and LQKENI. The CDR3 spans 13 residues. Trimming shortened V by 2 bases and J by 5 bases, and 7 bases separated the two germline ends. CDR3 DNA: TGTGCCAGCTCACCAGGGCAGCATCAGCCCCAGCATTTT. Protein sequence: CASSPGQHQPQHF. Full variable domain (rest looked up from reference TRBV18 and TRBJ1-5): NAGVMQNPRHLVRRRGQEARLRCSPMKGHSHVYWYRQLPEEGLKFMVYLQKENIIDESGMPKERFSAEFPKEGPSILRIQQVVRGDSAAYFCASSPGQHQPQHFGDGTRLSIL.

The V gene is TRBV18, the J gene TRBJ2-3; the D is unclear. Looked up from germline, CDR1 is KGHSH and CDR2 is LQKENI. This CDR3 has 14 residues. V was clipped by 3 bases and J by 6 bases, with 13 bases between them. The CDR3 loop is CASSPLGLRDTQYF. CDR3 bases: TGTGCCAGCTCACCCCTAGGCCTGAGGGATACGCAGTATTTT.

In this sample, this clone turned up a few times. The chain is built from TRBV9 and TRBJ2-5; D is ambiguous. Trimming cost V 3 bases and J 4 bases, with 13 bases left between them. Germline V gives CDR1 SGDLS, CDR2 YYNGEE. The CDR3 is 14 amino acids. CDR3 DNA: TGTGCCAGCAGCGAAACAGACATGGGAGAGACCCAGTACTTC. Translation gives CASSETDMGETQYF.

The chain uses TRBV6-5 and TRBJ1-6; D remains unclear. This CDR3 has 12 amino acids. Germline V gives CDR1 MNHEY, CDR2 SVGAGI. Trimming pared 6 bases from V and 8 bases from J, leaving 8 bases between. The CDR3 bases are TGTGCCAGCAGGACCGGGGATTCACCCCTCCACTTT. Translating gives CASRTGDSPLHF.

The rearrangement uses TRBV6-5 and TRBJ2-3; D gene uncertain. V was cut by 4 bases and J by 6 bases, with 5 bases left in between. Germline V gene lookup returns CDR1 MNHEY and CDR2 SVGAGI. There are 11 residues in the CDR3. This chain's CDR3 is CASSLRDTQYF. The DNA of the CDR3 is TGTGCCAGCAGTTTGAGGGATACGCAGTATTTT.

This clone was observed a few times. The rearrangement links TRBV28 to TRBJ2-2; D not resolved. The germline CDR1 and CDR2 sequences are MDHEN and SYDVKM. Deletions cut 5 bases from V and 6 bases from J, with 16 bases between. This CDR3 region has 15 residues. The CDR3 loop is CASSPGFLGSGELFF. Written as DNA, the CDR3 is TGTGCCAGCAGTCCCGGCTTCCTCGGGTCCGGGGAGCTGTTTTTT.

This clone was counted a few times. The chain links TRBV5-1 to TRBJ2-2, with 7 bases that match TRBD2. Unmatched junction bases numbered 9, after V lost 5 bases and J lost 2 bases. The CDR3 consists of 16 residues. CDR1 is SGHRS and CDR2 is YFSETQ in the germline V gene. CDR3 region: CASRPGIAGNTGELFF. The CDR3 nucleotides read TGCGCCAGCAGACCGGGGATAGCGGGTAACACCGGGGAGCTGTTTTTT.

The V gene is TRBV4-3, the J gene TRBJ1-4, with unresolved D. Germline CDR1 LGHNA, CDR2 YSLEER. This CDR3 is built from 15 residues. The ends were cut back, 4 bases at V and 8 bases at J, with 17 bases in the middle. The chain's CDR3 is CASSPRHRREEKLFF. The CDR3, as DNA: TGCGCCAGCAGCCCTCGGCACCGTAGGGAGGAAAAACTGTTTTTT.

The chain has TRBV30 and TRBJ2-3; possible D gene TRBD2, 6 bases. The germline V gene has CDR1 GTSNPN and CDR2 SVGIG (reference sequence). The CDR3 is 17 residues long. V was pared by 3 bases and J by 4 bases, with 23 bases between. CDR3 sequence: CAWSRETLVARADTQYF. Written as DNA, the CDR3 is TGTGCCTGGAGCCGGGAGACTCTAGTGGCGAGGGCAGATACGCAGTATTTT.

The genes are TRBV9 and TRBJ1-5, with 8 bases aligning to TRBD1. This CDR3 contains 14 residues. CDR1 is SGDLS and CDR2 is YYNGEE in the germline V gene. Trimming cost V 4 bases and J 4 bases; bases outside gene matches: 4. CDR3 coding DNA: TGTGCCAGCAGCCCGACAGGGGCGAATCAGCCCCAGCATTTT. Its protein is CASSPTGANQPQHF.

CDR3 coding DNA: TGTGCCAGCAGGTTCCTAGCGGGGGGGGAGACCCAGTACTTC. Translated, it gives CASRFLAGGETQYF. The chain employs TRBV11-2 and TRBJ2-5; TRBD2 matches 12 bases. The CDR3 sequence is 14 residues long. The germline CDR1 and CDR2 sequences are SGHAT and FQNNGV. The trim removed 6 bases at V and 5 bases at J, leaving 4 bases unmatched.

The chain uses TRBV29-1 and TRBJ2-5; maybe TRBD2 (6 bases). From germline, CDR1 is SQVTM and CDR2 ANQGSEA. V was trimmed by 6 bases and J by 0 bases, leaving 14 bases between them. The CDR3 length is 14 residues. The CDR3 sequence is CSVEGQTNQETQYF. In DNA, the CDR3 is TGCAGCGTGGAGGGTCAGACTAACCAAGAGACCCAGTACTTC.

This clone showed up just a few times. The V and J genes are TRBV13 and TRBJ2-7; 7 nucleotides align to TRBD1. CDR3 length: 16 amino acids. CDR1 and CDR2 from the germline V gene are PRHDT and FYEKMQ (reference sequence). The ends lost 2 bases at V and 0 bases at J; junction bases unmatched: 7. The CDR3: CASSLRLGGISYEQYF. The CDR3 DNA reads TGTGCCAGCAGCTTAAGGTTAGGGGGCATCTCCTACGAGCAGTACTTC.